The rows below give T cell receptor beta chains drawn from one sample of a study of blood T cell repertoires in COVID-19. The data were produced by immunoSEQ multiplex PCR, yet TCRdb's version contains in-frame clones alone and is incomplete. The top ten hold over 0.7% of the sample, which has around 400,000 clones, roughly nine tenths seen once. The sample taken for sequencing was PBMCs or T cells enriched from blood (not recorded which). The origin of the receptors is a woman aged 40 to 49 who had been exposed to COVID-19. CDR3s include the opening cysteine and the closing phenylalanine or tryptophan. Each record gives: D gene, clone size, J gene, V gene, CDR3 protein, CDR3 DNA. D genes are given only for firm matches. Part of the rows lack a size; the others show once, few, many or a class for expanded clones.

D: -
size: once
J: TRBJ2-7
V: TRBV2
CDR3: CASSGGYPDYEQYF
DNA: TGTGCCAGCTCTGGCGGCTATCCAGACTACGAGCAGTACTTC

D: -
size: -
J: TRBJ2-1
V: TRBV5-1
CDR3: CASSPGGHLSYNEQFF
DNA: TGCGCCAGCAGCCCCGGGGGGCACCTCTCCTACAATGAGCAGTTCTTC

D: -
size: -
J: TRBJ1-2
V: TRBV29-1
CDR3: CSVEGWEVYGYTF
DNA: TGCAGCGTTGAAGGGTGGGAGGTCTATGGCTACACCTTC

D: -
size: -
J: TRBJ1-5
V: TRBV27
CDR3: CASSTRGPRAGGQPQHF
DNA: TGTGCCAGCAGTACTCGCGGGCCCCGGGCCGGGGGTCAGCCCCAGCATTTT

D: -
size: -
J: TRBJ1-1
V: TRBV7-2
CDR3: CASRHQTGPNTEAFF
DNA: TGTGCCAGCAGACATCAGACAGGACCGAACACTGAAGCTTTCTTT

D: -
size: -
J: TRBJ2-2
V: TRBV9
CDR3: CASSAVETGELFF
DNA: TGTGCCAGCAGCGCCGTGGAGACCGGGGAGCTGTTTTTT

D: -
size: -
J: TRBJ2-2
V: TRBV6-2/TRBV6-3
CDR3: CASSYQQGTLSTGELFF
DNA: TGTGCCAGCAGTTATCAACAGGGAACCCTGTCCACCGGGGAGCTGTTTTTT

D: -
size: -
J: TRBJ1-2
V: TRBV7-2
CDR3: CASRSGGSYGYTF
DNA: TGTGCCAGCAGGTCCGGGGGGAGCTATGGCTACACCTTC

D: -
size: -
J: TRBJ1-1
V: TRBV10-3
CDR3: CAATGNTEAFF
DNA: TGTGCCGCGACAGGGAACACTGAAGCTTTCTTT

D: -
size: -
J: TRBJ2-7
V: TRBV2
CDR3: CASSGDFYEQYF
DNA: TGTGCCAGCAGTGGGGACTTCTACGAGCAGTACTTC

D: -
size: -
J: TRBJ2-5
V: TRBV5-1
CDR3: CASSERETQYF
DNA: TGCGCCAGCAGCGAGCGGGAGACCCAGTACTTC

D: -
size: -
J: TRBJ2-5
V: TRBV10-1
CDR3: CASSEGDLRETQYF
DNA: TGCGCCAGCAGTGAGGGGGACTTGAGGGAGACCCAGTACTTC

D: TRBD1
size: -
J: TRBJ2-3
V: TRBV19
CDR3: CASSPGTGSSTDTQYF
DNA: TGTGCCAGTAGTCCCGGGACAGGCTCTAGCACAGATACGCAGTATTTT

D: -
size: once
J: TRBJ1-5
V: TRBV5-8
CDR3: CASSREDRNNQPQHF
DNA: TGTGCCAGCAGCCGAGAGGACAGAAATAATCAGCCCCAGCATTTT

D: TRBD2
size: -
J: TRBJ2-6
V: TRBV11-3
CDR3: CASSARLAGPSGANVLTF
DNA: TGTGCCAGCAGCGCTCGACTAGCGGGCCCCTCTGGGGCCAACGTCCTGACTTTC

D: -
size: -
J: TRBJ1-2
V: TRBV19
CDR3: CASSLPNGSGYTF
DNA: TGTGCCAGTAGTCTTCCAAACGGGAGTGGCTACACCTTC

D: -
size: -
J: TRBJ2-5
V: TRBV7-9
CDR3: CASSLFSGWRETQYF
DNA: TGTGCCAGCAGCTTATTCTCGGGGTGGAGGGAGACCCAGTACTTC

D: -
size: few
J: TRBJ2-7
V: TRBV7-9
CDR3: CASSPWTLSYEQYF
DNA: TGTGCCAGCAGCCCTTGGACACTCTCCTACGAGCAGTACTTC

D: TRBD1
size: -
J: TRBJ1-2
V: TRBV6-5
CDR3: CASRSGQANYGYTF
DNA: TGTGCCAGCAGATCCGGACAGGCTAACTATGGCTACACCTTC

D: TRBD1
size: -
J: TRBJ1-1
V: TRBV19
CDR3: CASSGRDRDHTEAFF
DNA: TGTGCCAGTAGTGGAAGGGACAGGGATCACACTGAAGCTTTCTTT

D: -
size: -
J: TRBJ1-2
V: TRBV14
CDR3: CASSQGAVSSGYTF
DNA: TGTGCCAGCAGCCAAGGAGCCGTGAGTAGTGGCTACACCTTC

D: TRBD1
size: -
J: TRBJ2-7
V: TRBV5-1
CDR3: CASSLPGQGYEQYF
DNA: TGCGCCAGCAGCTTGCCGGGACAGGGGTACGAGCAGTACTTC

D: -
size: -
J: TRBJ2-2
V: TRBV18
CDR3: CASSPPSGTGELFF
DNA: TGTGCCAGCTCACCACCAAGCGGGACCGGGGAGCTGTTTTTT

D: TRBD2
size: -
J: TRBJ2-7
V: TRBV7-2
CDR3: CASRGTSYEQYF
DNA: TGTGCCAGCAGGGGGACTAGCTACGAGCAGTACTTC

D: TRBD1
size: -
J: TRBJ2-2
V: TRBV5-1
CDR3: CASSLTQGANRELFF
DNA: TGCGCCAGCAGCTTGACCCAGGGGGCTAACCGGGAGCTGTTTTTT

D: -
size: -
J: TRBJ2-2
V: TRBV27
CDR3: CASSPFEGGELFF
DNA: TGTGCCAGCAGCCCTTTTGAGGGCGGGGAGCTGTTTTTT

D: -
size: -
J: TRBJ1-1
V: TRBV29-1
CDR3: CSVGGMNTEAFF
DNA: TGCAGCGTTGGAGGCATGAACACTGAAGCTTTCTTT

D: -
size: -
J: TRBJ1-5
V: TRBV19
CDR3: CASRQGGNQPQHF
DNA: TGTGCCAGTAGACAGGGAGGCAATCAGCCCCAGCATTTT

D: -
size: -
J: TRBJ2-7
V: TRBV18
CDR3: CASSPPGGNYEQYF
DNA: TGTGCCAGCTCACCACCCGGGGGAAACTACGAGCAGTACTTC

D: -
size: -
J: TRBJ1-2
V: TRBV18
CDR3: CASSPRDLRDGGYGYTF
DNA: TGTGCCAGCTCACCACGGGACTTGAGGGACGGGGGCTATGGCTACACCTTC

D: -
size: -
J: TRBJ1-5
V: TRBV4-1
CDR3: CASGPSGGSNQPQHF
DNA: TGCGCCAGCGGACCGTCGGGGGGCAGCAATCAGCCCCAGCATTTT

D: -
size: -
J: TRBJ1-2
V: TRBV12-3/TRBV12-4
CDR3: CASSQRTEYGYTF
DNA: TGTGCCAGCAGCCAAAGGACAGAGTATGGCTACACCTTC

D: TRBD2
size: -
J: TRBJ2-1
V: TRBV18
CDR3: CASSTIAGGGNDEQFF
DNA: TGTGCCAGCTCAACAATAGCGGGAGGAGGTAACGATGAGCAGTTCTTC

D: -
size: few
J: TRBJ1-2
V: TRBV12-3/TRBV12-4
CDR3: CASRSDRIYGYTF
DNA: TGTGCCAGCAGATCAGACAGAATCTATGGCTACACCTTC

D: -
size: -
J: TRBJ1-1
V: TRBV5-1
CDR3: CASSLGRRHPNTEAFF
DNA: TGCGCCAGCAGCTTGGGTCGGCGACACCCGAACACTGAAGCTTTCTTT

D: TRBD2
size: -
J: TRBJ2-1
V: TRBV12-5
CDR3: CASGLGLAGGNEQFF
DNA: TGTGCTAGTGGTTTGGGCCTAGCGGGAGGGAATGAGCAGTTCTTC

D: TRBD1
size: -
J: TRBJ2-1
V: TRBV25-1
CDR3: CASSGPKQGTYNEQFF
DNA: TGTGCCAGCAGTGGACCTAAACAGGGGACCTACAATGAGCAGTTCTTC

D: TRBD2
size: -
J: TRBJ2-7
V: TRBV29-1
CDR3: CSVESASGSVYEQYF
DNA: TGCAGCGTTGAATCGGCTAGCGGGAGCGTTTACGAGCAGTACTTC

D: -
size: once
J: TRBJ1-1
V: TRBV11-2
CDR3: CASTFTEGWYTEAFF
DNA: TGTGCCAGCACCTTTACGGAGGGGTGGTACACTGAAGCTTTCTTT

D: -
size: -
J: TRBJ1-3
V: TRBV7-3
CDR3: CASSLNPGTPGNTIYF
DNA: TGTGCCAGCAGCTTAAACCCAGGGACACCTGGAAACACCATATATTTT

D: TRBD1
size: -
J: TRBJ2-5
V: TRBV11-3
CDR3: CASSRDSSAQETQYF
DNA: TGTGCCAGCAGTCGGGACAGCTCGGCCCAAGAGACCCAGTACTTC